The T cell receptor (beta chain) under discussion was sequenced for a study of T cell responses to AZD1222 COVID-19 vaccine. With regard to this clone: Its specificity is unknown.

Study results and limitations: Rises in breadth and depth of Spike-specific TCRs came after two AZD1222 doses.

TCRdb's copy holds only in-frame clones and misses some; the assay was immunoSEQ multiplex PCR. In the table there are 140,000 or so clones, roughly 86% of which are singletons. Source: peripheral blood, taken 28 days after the second dose of the MenACWY control vaccine. The origin of this receptor is an adult who received the MenACWY meningococcal vaccine as a control.

The CDR3 sequence: CASSPLLAGGDEQFF. As DNA, the CDR3 is TGTGCCAGCAGCCCCCTCCTAGCGGGAGGCGATGAGCAGTTCTTC. The rearrangement joins TRBV7-2 to TRBJ2-1; 11 bases map to TRBD2. There are 15 residues in the CDR3. Trimming cost V 5 bases and J 8 bases; bases outside gene matches: 8. Germline CDR1 and CDR2: SGHTA and FQGNSA.